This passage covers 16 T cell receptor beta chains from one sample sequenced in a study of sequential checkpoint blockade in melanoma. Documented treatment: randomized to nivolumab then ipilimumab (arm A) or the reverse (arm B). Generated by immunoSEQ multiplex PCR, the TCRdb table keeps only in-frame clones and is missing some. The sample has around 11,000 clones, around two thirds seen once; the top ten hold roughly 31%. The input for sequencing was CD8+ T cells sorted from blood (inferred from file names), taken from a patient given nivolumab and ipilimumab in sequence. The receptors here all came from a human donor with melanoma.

CDR3: CASSQVRRTGGATSYGYTF. CDR3 nucleotide sequence: TGCGCCAGCAGCCAAGTTCGTCGGACAGGGGGCGCAACGAGCTATGGCTACACCTTC. This chain joins TRBV4-3 and TRBJ1-2; 11 bases line up with TRBD1. V lost 1 base and J lost 4; bases outside the gene matches: 14. The germline V gene encodes CDR1 LGHNA and CDR2 YSLEER. CDR3 length equals 19 residues.

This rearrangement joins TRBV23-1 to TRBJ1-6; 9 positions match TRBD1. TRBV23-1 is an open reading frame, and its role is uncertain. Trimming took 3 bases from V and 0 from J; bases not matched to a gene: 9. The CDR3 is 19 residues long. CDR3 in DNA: TGCGCCAGCAGTCACCGGCGGACAGGGGCGAGCTCCTATAATTCACCCCTCCACTTT. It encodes CASSHRRTGASSYNSPLHF.

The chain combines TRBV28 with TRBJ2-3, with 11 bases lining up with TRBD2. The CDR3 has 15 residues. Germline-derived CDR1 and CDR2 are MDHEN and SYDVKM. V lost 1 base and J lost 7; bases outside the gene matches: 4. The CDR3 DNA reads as TGTGCCAGCAGTTTATTCCTAGCGGGAGGCAATACGCAGTATTTT. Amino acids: CASSLFLAGGNTQYF. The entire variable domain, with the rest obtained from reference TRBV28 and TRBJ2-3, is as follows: DVKVTQSSRYLVKRTGEKVFLECVQDMDHENMFWYRQDPGLGLRLIYFSYDVKMKEKGDIPEGYSVSREKKERFSLILESASTNQTSMYLCASSLFLAGGNTQYFGPGTRLTVL.

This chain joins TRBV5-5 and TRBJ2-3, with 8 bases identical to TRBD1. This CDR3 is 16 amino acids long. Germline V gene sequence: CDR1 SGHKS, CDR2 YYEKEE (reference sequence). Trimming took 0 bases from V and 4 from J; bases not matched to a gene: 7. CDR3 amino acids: CASSLASGGFPDTQYF. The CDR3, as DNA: TGTGCCAGCAGCTTGGCCTCAGGGGGCTTTCCAGATACGCAGTATTTT. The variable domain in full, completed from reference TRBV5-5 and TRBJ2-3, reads DAGVTQSPTHLIKTRGQQVTLRCSPISGHKSVSWYQQVLGQGPQFIFQYYEKEERGRGNFPDRFSARQFPNYSSELNVNALLLGDSALYLCASSLASGGFPDTQYFGPGTRLTVL.

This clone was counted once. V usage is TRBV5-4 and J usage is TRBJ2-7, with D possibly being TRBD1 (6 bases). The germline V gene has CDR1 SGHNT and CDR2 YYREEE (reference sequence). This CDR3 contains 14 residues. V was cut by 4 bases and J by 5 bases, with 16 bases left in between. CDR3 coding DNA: TGTGCCAGCAGCCCCCCAGGGGTAAATCACGAGCAGTACTTC. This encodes CASSPPGVNHEQYF.

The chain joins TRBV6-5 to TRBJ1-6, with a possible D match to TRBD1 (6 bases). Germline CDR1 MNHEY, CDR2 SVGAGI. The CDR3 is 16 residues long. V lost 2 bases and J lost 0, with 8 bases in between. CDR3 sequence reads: CASSYDRSSYNSPLHF. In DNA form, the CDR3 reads TGTGCCAGCAGTTACGACAGGAGCTCCTATAATTCACCCCTCCACTTT.

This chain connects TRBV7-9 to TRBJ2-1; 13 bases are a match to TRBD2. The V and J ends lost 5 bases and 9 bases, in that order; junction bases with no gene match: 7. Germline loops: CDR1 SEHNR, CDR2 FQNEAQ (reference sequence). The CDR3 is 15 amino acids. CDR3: CASSITSGRAVEQFF. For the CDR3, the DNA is TGTGCCAGCAGCATCACTAGCGGGAGGGCTGTTGAGCAGTTCTTC. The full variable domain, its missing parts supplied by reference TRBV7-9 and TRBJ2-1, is DTGVSQNPRHKITKRGQNVTFRCDPISEHNRLYWYRQTLGQGPEFLTYFQNEAQLEKSRLLSDRFSAERPKGSFSTLEIQRTEQGDSAMYLCASSITSGRAVEQFFGPGTRLTVL.

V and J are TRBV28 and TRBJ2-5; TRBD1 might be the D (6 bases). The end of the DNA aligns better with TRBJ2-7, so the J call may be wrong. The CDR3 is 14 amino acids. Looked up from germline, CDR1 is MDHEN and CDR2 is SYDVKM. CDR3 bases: TGTGCCAGCAGTCAGCAGGGGCTATCCTACGAGCAGTACTTC. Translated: CASSQQGLSYEQYF.

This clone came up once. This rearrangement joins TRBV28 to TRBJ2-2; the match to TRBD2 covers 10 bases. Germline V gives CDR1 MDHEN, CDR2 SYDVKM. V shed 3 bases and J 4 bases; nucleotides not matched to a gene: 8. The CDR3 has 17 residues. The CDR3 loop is CASSLLAGEGITGELFF. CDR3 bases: TGTGCCAGCAGTTTGCTAGCGGGGGAAGGGATCACCGGGGAGCTGTTTTTT. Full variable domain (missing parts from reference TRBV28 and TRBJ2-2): DVKVTQSSRYLVKRTGEKVFLECVQDMDHENMFWYRQDPGLGLRLIYFSYDVKMKEKGDIPEGYSVSREKKERFSLILESASTNQTSMYLCASSLLAGEGITGELFFGEGSRLTVL.

CDR3 protein: CASSLEDRVHYGYTF. The DNA for the CDR3 is TGTGCCAGCAGCTTGGAGGACAGGGTTCACTATGGCTACACCTTC. The gene calls are TRBV5-5 and TRBJ1-2, with 8 bases that match TRBD1. CDR1 is SGHKS, CDR2 YYEKEE, per germline (reference sequence). The CDR3 sequence is 15 residues long. The junction had 4 bases not matched to a gene; V was cut back by 0 bases and J by 3 bases.

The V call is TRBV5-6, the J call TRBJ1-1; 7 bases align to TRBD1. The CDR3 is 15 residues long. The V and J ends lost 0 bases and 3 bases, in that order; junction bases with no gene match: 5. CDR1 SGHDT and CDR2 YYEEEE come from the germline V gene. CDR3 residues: CASSLEGAGDTEAFF. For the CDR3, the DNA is TGTGCCAGCAGCTTGGAGGGGGCCGGGGACACTGAAGCTTTCTTT.

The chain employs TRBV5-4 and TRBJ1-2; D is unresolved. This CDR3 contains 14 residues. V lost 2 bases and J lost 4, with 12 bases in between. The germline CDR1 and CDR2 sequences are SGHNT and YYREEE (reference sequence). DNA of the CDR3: TGTGCCAGCAGCTTAGGATCCGGCGGCTATGGCTACACCTTC. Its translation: CASSLGSGGYGYTF.

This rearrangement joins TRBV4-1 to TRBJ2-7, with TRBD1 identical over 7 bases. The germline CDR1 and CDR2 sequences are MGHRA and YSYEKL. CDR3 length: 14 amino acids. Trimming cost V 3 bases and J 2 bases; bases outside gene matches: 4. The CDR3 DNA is TGCGCCAGCAGCCACCGGGACAGTACCTACGAGCAGTACTTC. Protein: CASSHRDSTYEQYF.

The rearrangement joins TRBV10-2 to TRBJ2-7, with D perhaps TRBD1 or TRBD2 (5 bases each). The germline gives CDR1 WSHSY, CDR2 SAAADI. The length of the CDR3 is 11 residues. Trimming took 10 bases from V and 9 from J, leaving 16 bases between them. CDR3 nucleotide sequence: TGCGCCACCAGGGCCATCCGGGGGCAGTACTTC. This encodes CATRAIRGQYF.

DNA for the CDR3: TGTGCCAGCAGCCCCCGCAGGGCGGAGACCCAGTACTTC. Its translation is CASSPRRAETQYF. The chain has TRBV7-8 and TRBJ2-5, with D maybe TRBD1 (5 bases). Trimming removed 5 bases from V and 5 bases from J, with 12 bases in between. From germline, CDR1 is SGHVS and CDR2 FQNEAQ. The CDR3 totals 13 residues.

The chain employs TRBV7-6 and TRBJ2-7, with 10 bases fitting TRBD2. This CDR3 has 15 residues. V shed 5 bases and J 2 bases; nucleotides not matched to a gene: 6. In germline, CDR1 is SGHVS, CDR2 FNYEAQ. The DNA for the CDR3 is TGTGCCAGCAGCGCCACTAGCGGGGTAGCCTACGAGCAGTACTTC. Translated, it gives CASSATSGVAYEQYF.